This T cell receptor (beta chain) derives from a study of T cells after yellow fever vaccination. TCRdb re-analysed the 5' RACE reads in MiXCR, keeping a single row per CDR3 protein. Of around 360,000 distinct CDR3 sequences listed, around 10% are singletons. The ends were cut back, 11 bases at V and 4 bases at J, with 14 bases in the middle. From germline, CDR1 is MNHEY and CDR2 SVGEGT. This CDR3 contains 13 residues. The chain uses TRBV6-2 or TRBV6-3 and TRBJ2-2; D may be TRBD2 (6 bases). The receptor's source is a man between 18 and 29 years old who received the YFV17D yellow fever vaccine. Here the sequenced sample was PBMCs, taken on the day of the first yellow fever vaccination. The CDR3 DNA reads TGTGCCGGCCGGGACTCTTTCACCGGGGAGCTGTTTTTT. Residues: CAGRDSFTGELFF.